The clone carrying this T cell receptor (beta chain) was observed a handful of times. What it binds is not known. V was pared by 7 bases and J by 2 bases, with 8 bases between. There are 12 residues in the CDR3. Germline V lookup: CDR1 MDHEN, CDR2 SYDVKM. It was with 60 Vbeta and 13 Jbeta primers that the PCR ran. Generated by immunoSEQ multiplex PCR, the TCRdb table keeps only in-frame clones and is missing some. The sample records just under 80,000 clones, around three quarters being singletons. The data derive from a study of cytomegalovirus exposure and HLA in healthy donors. Study-level findings and limits: In a later analysis, common viral pathogens appeared linked to several of the most significant clusters. The authors later linked a missense DCLRE1C variant to TCR beta V- and J-gene trimming.

The chain joins TRBV28 to TRBJ1-2; no clear D gene. The sample was PBMCs. This sequence was found in a man aged 40-55 years in good health and CMV-seronegative. In DNA form, the CDR3 reads TGTGCCAGCAACCTACAGAACTATGGCTACACCTTC. As protein: CASNLQNYGYTF.